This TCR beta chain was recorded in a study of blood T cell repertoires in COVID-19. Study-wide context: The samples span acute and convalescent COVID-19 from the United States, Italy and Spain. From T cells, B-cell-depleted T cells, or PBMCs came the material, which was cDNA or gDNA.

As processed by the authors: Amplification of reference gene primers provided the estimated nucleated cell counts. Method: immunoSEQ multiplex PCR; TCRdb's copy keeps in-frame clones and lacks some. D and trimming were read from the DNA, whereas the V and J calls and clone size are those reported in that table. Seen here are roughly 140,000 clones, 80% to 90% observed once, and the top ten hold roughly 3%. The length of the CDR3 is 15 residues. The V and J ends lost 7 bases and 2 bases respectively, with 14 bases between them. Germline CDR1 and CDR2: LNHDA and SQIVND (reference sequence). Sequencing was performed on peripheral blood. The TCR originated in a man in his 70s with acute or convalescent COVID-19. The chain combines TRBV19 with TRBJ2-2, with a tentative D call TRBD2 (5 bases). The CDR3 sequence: CASTTQGSNTGELFF. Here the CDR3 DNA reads TGTGCCAGTACCACCCAAGGGAGCAACACCGGGGAGCTGTTTTTT.